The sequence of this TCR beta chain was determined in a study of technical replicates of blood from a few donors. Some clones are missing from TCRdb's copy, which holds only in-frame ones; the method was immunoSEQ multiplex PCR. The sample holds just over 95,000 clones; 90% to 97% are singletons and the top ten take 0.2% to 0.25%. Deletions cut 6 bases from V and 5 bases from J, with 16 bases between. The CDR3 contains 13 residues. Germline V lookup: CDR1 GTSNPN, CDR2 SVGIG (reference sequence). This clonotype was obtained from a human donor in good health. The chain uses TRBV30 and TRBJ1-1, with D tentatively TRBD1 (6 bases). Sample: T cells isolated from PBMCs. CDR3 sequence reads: CACHAGGGTEAFF. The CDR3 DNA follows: TGTGCCTGCCACGCGGGAGGGGGAACTGAAGCTTTCTTT.